The source of this T cell receptor beta chain is a study of T cells in localized non-small cell lung cancer. Of note for this clone: Antigen: not known.

The CDR3 has 16 residues. Between the trimmed V and J ends, which lost 6 bases and 3 bases, there was a span of 20 bases. Germline CDR1 and CDR2: ENHRY and SYGVKD. Libraries were prepared by immunoSEQ multiplex PCR; TCRdb keeps only in-frame clonotypes and omits some of them. There are around 80,000 clones in the sample; around 81% occur only once, and about 19% lies in the top ten. Whole-study results and caveats: Tumor trailed uninvolved adjacent lung in T cell clonality, which peaked there.

The sequence was collected from a man aged 40 to 75 with stage II squamous cell lung carcinoma. The material sequenced was PBMCs, taken before any cancer treatment. V gene TRBV10-3 combines with J gene TRBJ1-1; a weak D match, TRBD1 (6 bases). The CDR3 sequence: CAIRDPYRAPDTEAFF. The CDR3 nucleotides read TGTGCCATCAGGGACCCTTACAGGGCCCCCGACACTGAAGCTTTCTTT.